Listed below are T cell receptor beta chains from one sample, sequenced in a study of blood T cells in healthy people across ages. TCRdb reprocessed the 5' RACE reads via MiXCR and lists one record per CDR3 protein. The sample shows about 1.4 million distinct CDR3 sequences, 55% to 75% of them seen only once. Sample: blood. These receptors came from a man aged 18-30 years in good health. The CDR3 runs from the conserved cysteine through the conserved F or W. Fields, in order: J gene, clone size, V gene, D gene, CDR3 protein, CDR3 DNA. The D gene is left open where the match is weak. The size field is filled for only some rows; it gives once, few, many or a size class.

J gene: TRBJ1-6; clone size: NA; V gene: TRBV5-4; D gene: NA; CDR3 protein: CASKDFGASPLHF; CDR3 DNA: TGTGCCAGCAAGGATTTTGGGGCTTCACCCCTCCACTTT
J gene: TRBJ2-7; clone size: NA; V gene: TRBV7-9; D gene: NA; CDR3 protein: CASSLTGYDEQYF; CDR3 DNA: TGTGCCAGCAGCCTAACAGGGTACGACGAGCAGTACTTC
J gene: TRBJ1-2; clone size: many; V gene: TRBV27; D gene: TRBD1; CDR3 protein: CASRGQVGGYTF; CDR3 DNA: TGTGCCAGCCGGGGACAGGTCGGTGGCTACACCTTC
J gene: TRBJ2-7; clone size: NA; V gene: TRBV29-1; D gene: NA; CDR3 protein: CSVELLSGDTPYEQYF; CDR3 DNA: TGCAGCGTTGAACTTTTATCCGGGGATACCCCCTACGAGCAGTACTTC
J gene: TRBJ1-4; clone size: NA; V gene: TRBV2; D gene: NA; CDR3 protein: CASSEWSGSVNEKLFF; CDR3 DNA: TGTGCCAGCAGTGAATGGAGCGGCAGCGTTAATGAAAAACTGTTTTTT
J gene: TRBJ2-7; clone size: NA; V gene: TRBV27; D gene: NA; CDR3 protein: CATHSSYEQYF; CDR3 DNA: TGTGCCACCCATAGCTCCTACGAGCAGTACTTC
J gene: TRBJ1-5; clone size: NA; V gene: TRBV27; D gene: NA; CDR3 protein: CASSKRQNQPQHF; CDR3 DNA: TGTGCCAGCAGTAAGCGACAGAATCAGCCCCAGCATTTT
J gene: TRBJ2-7; clone size: NA; V gene: TRBV9; D gene: NA; CDR3 protein: CASSVEVNPSYEQYF; CDR3 DNA: TGTGCCAGCAGCGTAGAGGTCAACCCAAGCTACGAGCAGTACTTC
J gene: TRBJ2-1; clone size: NA; V gene: TRBV27; D gene: TRBD2; CDR3 protein: CASSLKGAGGFYNEQFF; CDR3 DNA: TGTGCCAGCAGTTTAAAGGGAGCGGGAGGATTCTACAATGAGCAGTTCTTC
J gene: TRBJ2-7; clone size: NA; V gene: TRBV7-2; D gene: NA; CDR3 protein: CASSLLQGGYEQYF; CDR3 DNA: TGTGCCAGCAGCTTATTACAAGGTGGCTACGAGCAGTACTTC
J gene: TRBJ2-7; clone size: few; V gene: TRBV3-1; D gene: TRBD2; CDR3 protein: CASSGTSVAYEQYF; CDR3 DNA: TGTGCCAGCAGCGGTACTAGCGTAGCCTACGAGCAGTACTTC
J gene: TRBJ2-7; clone size: NA; V gene: TRBV20-1; D gene: TRBD2; CDR3 protein: CSGGGFRTYEQYF; CDR3 DNA: TGCAGTGGGGGGGGATTTAGGACCTACGAGCAGTACTTC
J gene: TRBJ2-3; clone size: NA; V gene: TRBV11-2; D gene: TRBD1; CDR3 protein: CASSLRTGTGRATDTQYF; CDR3 DNA: TGTGCCAGCAGCTTACGAACAGGGACAGGGAGGGCAACAGATACGCAGTATTTT
J gene: TRBJ1-6; clone size: many; V gene: TRBV28; D gene: NA; CDR3 protein: CASSSGDSPLHF; CDR3 DNA: TGTGCCAGCAGTTCGGGTGATTCACCCCTCCACTTT
J gene: TRBJ2-7; clone size: few; V gene: TRBV29-1; D gene: NA; CDR3 protein: CSVYTPRQPYEQYF; CDR3 DNA: TGCAGCGTGTACACTCCCAGACAACCCTACGAGCAGTACTTC
J gene: TRBJ1-4; clone size: NA; V gene: TRBV7-2; D gene: NA; CDR3 protein: CASSLSGLNGVRNEKLFF; CDR3 DNA: TGTGCCAGCAGCTTATCCGGCCTGAATGGGGTCCGAAATGAAAAACTGTTTTTT
J gene: TRBJ1-3; clone size: NA; V gene: TRBV29-1; D gene: NA; CDR3 protein: CSASDRAAGNTIYF; CDR3 DNA: TGCAGCGCCTCAGATCGGGCAGCTGGAAACACCATATATTTT
J gene: TRBJ2-7; clone size: few; V gene: TRBV29-1; D gene: NA; CDR3 protein: CSVVIYEQYF; CDR3 DNA: TGCAGCGTGGTGATCTACGAGCAGTACTTC
J gene: TRBJ2-7; clone size: NA; V gene: TRBV30; D gene: NA; CDR3 protein: CAWRTGWEQYF; CDR3 DNA: TGTGCCTGGAGGACAGGCTGGGAGCAGTACTTC
J gene: TRBJ2-6; clone size: once; V gene: TRBV28; D gene: TRBD2; CDR3 protein: CASSLKRGVLTF; CDR3 DNA: TGTGCCAGCAGTTTAAAGCGGGGCGTCCTGACTTTC
J gene: TRBJ1-2; clone size: NA; V gene: TRBV25-1; D gene: NA; CDR3 protein: CASSDWGAASYGYTF; CDR3 DNA: TGTGCCAGCAGTGATTGGGGGGCCGCCTCCTATGGCTACACCTTC
J gene: TRBJ2-2; clone size: NA; V gene: TRBV12-3/TRBV12-4; D gene: NA; CDR3 protein: CASSLSGGRTQYFGELFF; CDR3 DNA: NA
J gene: TRBJ2-5; clone size: NA; V gene: TRBV4-3; D gene: NA; CDR3 protein: CASSQDFRGTQYF; CDR3 DNA: TGCGCCAGCAGCCAAGATTTCCGTGGGACCCAGTACTTC
J gene: TRBJ1-2; clone size: NA; V gene: TRBV11-2; D gene: NA; CDR3 protein: CASSESWVEGGAYGYTF; CDR3 DNA: TGTGCCAGCAGCGAAAGTTGGGTCGAGGGGGGGGCATATGGCTACACCTTC
J gene: TRBJ2-4; clone size: few; V gene: TRBV4-3; D gene: NA; CDR3 protein: CASSQMRDSQQYF; CDR3 DNA: TGCGCCAGCAGCCAGATGCGGGACAGTCAGCAGTACTTC
J gene: TRBJ1-5; clone size: NA; V gene: TRBV10-3; D gene: TRBD1; CDR3 protein: CAISDDRGGQPQHF; CDR3 DNA: TGTGCCATCAGTGACGACAGGGGCGGTCAGCCCCAGCATTTT
J gene: TRBJ2-7; clone size: NA; V gene: TRBV20-1; D gene: NA; CDR3 protein: CSARGTQGVPYEQYF; CDR3 DNA: TGCAGTGCTAGAGGTACACAGGGAGTCCCCTACGAGCAGTACTTC
J gene: TRBJ2-7; clone size: NA; V gene: TRBV7-9; D gene: NA; CDR3 protein: CASSPPGRQGPYEQYF; CDR3 DNA: TGTGCCAGCAGCCCCCCTGGTCGTCAGGGTCCCTACGAGCAGTACTTC
J gene: TRBJ2-7; clone size: NA; V gene: TRBV20-1; D gene: TRBD2; CDR3 protein: CSATLAGQAYEQYF; CDR3 DNA: TGCAGTGCTACCCTAGCGGGACAAGCCTACGAGCAGTACTTC
J gene: TRBJ2-7; clone size: once; V gene: TRBV20-1; D gene: NA; CDR3 protein: CSASPAPTGSYEQYF; CDR3 DNA: TGCAGTGCTAGCCCCGCCCCGACAGGATCTTACGAGCAGTACTTC
J gene: TRBJ2-5; clone size: NA; V gene: TRBV6-2/TRBV6-3; D gene: NA; CDR3 protein: CASSYWGTVQETQYF; CDR3 DNA: TGTGCCAGCAGTTACTGGGGGACCGTACAAGAGACCCAGTACTTC
J gene: TRBJ1-2; clone size: NA; V gene: TRBV29-1; D gene: NA; CDR3 protein: CSVDGRGDGYTF; CDR3 DNA: TGCAGCGTTGATGGGAGGGGCGATGGCTACACCTTC
J gene: TRBJ2-1; clone size: NA; V gene: TRBV5-5; D gene: NA; CDR3 protein: CASSLEPDGDLNEQFF; CDR3 DNA: TGTGCCAGCAGCTTGGAGCCGGACGGGGACCTCAATGAGCAGTTCTTC
J gene: TRBJ2-7; clone size: NA; V gene: TRBV27; D gene: TRBD2; CDR3 protein: CASSITSGSLYEQYF; CDR3 DNA: TGTGCCAGCAGTATTACTAGCGGGAGCCTTTACGAGCAGTACTTC
J gene: TRBJ1-2; clone size: NA; V gene: TRBV6-5; D gene: TRBD1; CDR3 protein: CASQINRGDGYTF; CDR3 DNA: TGTGCCAGCCAAATCAACAGGGGAGATGGCTACACCTTC
J gene: TRBJ1-5; clone size: NA; V gene: TRBV27; D gene: NA; CDR3 protein: CASSLPTGQGKALQGQPQHF; CDR3 DNA: TGTGCCAGCAGTTTACCCACGGGGCAGGGCAAGGCTCTCCAAGGACAGCCCCAGCATTTT
J gene: TRBJ2-2; clone size: once; V gene: TRBV4-1; D gene: NA; CDR3 protein: CASSPRVTGELFF; CDR3 DNA: TGCGCCAGCAGCCCCCGGGTCACCGGGGAGCTGTTTTTT
J gene: TRBJ1-1; clone size: once; V gene: TRBV10-1; D gene: NA; CDR3 protein: CASSESKGGNTEAFF; CDR3 DNA: TGCGCCAGCAGTGAGTCGAAAGGGGGGAACACTGAAGCTTTCTTT
J gene: TRBJ2-7; clone size: NA; V gene: TRBV27; D gene: TRBD1; CDR3 protein: CASSLTGQGSYEQYF; CDR3 DNA: TGTGCCAGCAGTTTAACGGGACAGGGGTCCTACGAGCAGTACTTC
J gene: TRBJ2-5; clone size: few; V gene: TRBV12-3/TRBV12-4; D gene: TRBD2; CDR3 protein: CASSKSGGGETQYF; CDR3 DNA: TGTGCCAGCAGCAAGTCCGGGGGGGGTGAGACCCAGTACTTC
J gene: TRBJ2-7; clone size: NA; V gene: TRBV6-1; D gene: NA; CDR3 protein: CASLTFRVTGSYEQYF; CDR3 DNA: TGTGCCAGCCTAACATTCAGGGTCACAGGGTCCTACGAGCAGTACTTC
J gene: TRBJ2-1; clone size: NA; V gene: TRBV15; D gene: NA; CDR3 protein: CATSRMAGKYNEQFF; CDR3 DNA: TGTGCCACCAGTAGAATGGCGGGAAAATACAATGAGCAGTTCTTC
J gene: TRBJ1-2; clone size: NA; V gene: TRBV7-9; D gene: NA; CDR3 protein: CASSLGLGEAIHGYTF; CDR3 DNA: TGTGCCAGCAGCTTAGGTTTAGGGGAAGCTATACATGGCTACACCTTC
J gene: TRBJ2-7; clone size: NA; V gene: TRBV27; D gene: NA; CDR3 protein: CATKRQSSYGQYF; CDR3 DNA: TGTGCCACCAAAAGACAGAGCTCCTACGGGCAGTACTTC
J gene: TRBJ2-3; clone size: few; V gene: TRBV6-2/TRBV6-3; D gene: NA; CDR3 protein: CASSYLQKPSTDTQYF; CDR3 DNA: TGTGCCAGCAGTTACTTGCAGAAACCTAGCACAGATACGCAGTATTTT
J gene: TRBJ1-2; clone size: NA; V gene: TRBV7-9; D gene: NA; CDR3 protein: CASSLARTSGPYGYTF; CDR3 DNA: TGTGCCAGCAGCTTAGCGAGGACCTCGGGGCCCTATGGCTACACCTTC
J gene: TRBJ1-2; clone size: NA; V gene: TRBV20-1; D gene: TRBD1; CDR3 protein: CSAWTGRGYTF; CDR3 DNA: TGCAGTGCTTGGACAGGGCGAGGCTACACCTTC
J gene: TRBJ2-7; clone size: NA; V gene: TRBV20-1; D gene: TRBD1; CDR3 protein: CSARRTGNYEQYF; CDR3 DNA: TGCAGTGCTAGAAGGACAGGGAATTACGAGCAGTACTTC
J gene: TRBJ1-3; clone size: NA; V gene: TRBV10-3; D gene: NA; CDR3 protein: CVVWGQTGNTIYF; CDR3 DNA: TGTGTCGTCTGGGGGCAGACTGGAAACACCATATATTTT
J gene: TRBJ1-3; clone size: NA; V gene: TRBV28; D gene: NA; CDR3 protein: CASSHGQWGFGNTIYF; CDR3 DNA: TGTGCCAGCAGCCACGGACAGTGGGGGTTTGGAAACACCATATATTTT